The present T cell receptor beta chain was sequenced within a study of blood T cell repertoires in COVID-19. On the study more broadly: Some COVID-19 samples were acute and others convalescent; all came from the United States, Italy and Spain.

The V segment lost 2 bases and the J segment 0 bases; nucleotides outside the gene matches: 11. This CDR3 is built from 18 residues. Germline CDR1 LGHNA, CDR2 YSLEER. Per the study methods: The authors estimated nucleated cell counts from reference gene primer amplification. Clones were sequenced by immunoSEQ multiplex PCR, and TCRdb holds only the in-frame ones, with some missing. D and trimming come from the DNA, and the V and J calls and clone size come from that table. The table lists about 92,000 clones, less than 75% of them singletons, with around 24% in the top ten. The clonotype comes from a woman aged 60-75 years in a cohort sampled during active or convalescent COVID-19. Sequenced material: peripheral blood. The chain links TRBV4-3 to TRBJ2-3; TRBD2 matches at 7 bases. The CDR3 loop is CASSQWLAGEASTDTQYF. CDR3 coding DNA: TGCGCCAGCAGCCAATGGTTGGCGGGGGAAGCTAGCACAGATACGCAGTATTTT.